The present T cell receptor beta chain was sequenced within a study of T-cell memory formation after mild COVID-19. It was 5'RACE with constant-segment primers that produced the TCR alpha and TCR beta cDNA libraries, which carried sample barcodes and UMIs. TCRdb processed the 5' RACE reads anew with MiXCR; each CDR3 protein has one entry. The sample includes about 180,000 distinct CDR3 sequences, 16% of them seen just once. Germline lookup yields CDR1 SGDLS and CDR2 YYNGEE. This CDR3 has 16 residues. V shed 2 bases, J shed 0 bases, and the junction held 4 bases outside the gene matches. The J gene is TRBJ1-4, the V gene TRBV9; 7 nucleotides match TRBD1. The material sequenced was PBMCs or a T cell subset sorted from them (not recorded which). The receptor's source is an adult woman who had mild COVID-19 (a few samples of this study predate the infection). Cell type and time point are not known. The CDR3: CASSVSGGTTNEKLFF. In DNA form, the CDR3 reads TGTGCCAGCAGCGTGTCAGGGGGAACAACTAATGAAAAACTGTTTTTT.